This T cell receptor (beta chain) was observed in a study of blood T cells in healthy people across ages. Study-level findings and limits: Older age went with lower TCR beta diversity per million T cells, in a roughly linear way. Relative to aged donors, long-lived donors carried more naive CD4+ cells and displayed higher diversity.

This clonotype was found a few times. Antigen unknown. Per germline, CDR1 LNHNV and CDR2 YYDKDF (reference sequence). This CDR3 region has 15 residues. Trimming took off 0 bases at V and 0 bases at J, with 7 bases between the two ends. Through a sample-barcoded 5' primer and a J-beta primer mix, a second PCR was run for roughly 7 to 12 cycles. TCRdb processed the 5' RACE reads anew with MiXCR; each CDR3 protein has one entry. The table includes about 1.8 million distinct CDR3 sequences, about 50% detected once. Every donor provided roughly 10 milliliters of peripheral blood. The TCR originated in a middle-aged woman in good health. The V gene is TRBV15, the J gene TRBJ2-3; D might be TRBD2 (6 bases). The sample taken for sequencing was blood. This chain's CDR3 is CATSREAGSTDTQYF. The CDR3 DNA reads TGTGCCACCAGCAGAGAGGCGGGGAGCACAGATACGCAGTATTTT.